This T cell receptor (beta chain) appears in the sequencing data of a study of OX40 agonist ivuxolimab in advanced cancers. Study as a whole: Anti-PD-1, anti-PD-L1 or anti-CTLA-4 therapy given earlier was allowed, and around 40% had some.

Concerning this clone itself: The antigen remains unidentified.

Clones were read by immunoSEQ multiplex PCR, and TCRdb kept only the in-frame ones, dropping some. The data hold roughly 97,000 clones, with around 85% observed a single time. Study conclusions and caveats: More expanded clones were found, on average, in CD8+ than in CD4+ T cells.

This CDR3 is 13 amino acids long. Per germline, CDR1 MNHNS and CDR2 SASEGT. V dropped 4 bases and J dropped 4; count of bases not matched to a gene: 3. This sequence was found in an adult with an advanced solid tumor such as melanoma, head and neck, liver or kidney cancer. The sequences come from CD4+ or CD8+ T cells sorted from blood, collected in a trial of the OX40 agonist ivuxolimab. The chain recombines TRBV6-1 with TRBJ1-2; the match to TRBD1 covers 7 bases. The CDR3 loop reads CASSVGTAYGYTF. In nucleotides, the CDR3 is TGTGCCAGCAGTGTTGGGACAGCCTATGGCTACACCTTC.